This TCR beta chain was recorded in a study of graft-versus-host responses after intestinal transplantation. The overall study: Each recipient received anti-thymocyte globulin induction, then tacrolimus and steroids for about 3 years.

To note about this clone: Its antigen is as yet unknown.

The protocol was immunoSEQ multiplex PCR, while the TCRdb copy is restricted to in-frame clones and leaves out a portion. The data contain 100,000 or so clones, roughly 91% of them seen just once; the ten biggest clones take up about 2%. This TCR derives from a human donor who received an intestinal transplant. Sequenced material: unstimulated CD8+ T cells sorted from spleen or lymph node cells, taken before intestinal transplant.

DNA of the CDR3: TGCGCCAGCAGCCAAGATTACAGAACGGTCTACGAGCAGTACTTC. As protein: CASSQDYRTVYEQYF. The chain links TRBV4-3 to TRBJ2-7; D is unclear. The CDR3 runs 15 residues. Trimming removed 0 bases at V and 3 bases at J, with 12 bases between. Germline CDR1 is LGHNA and CDR2 is YSLEER.